This T cell receptor (beta chain) was identified in a study of shared clonotypes between healthy human individuals. Findings and caveats of the study: Larger estimated richness was generally recorded for naive subsets relative to memory subsets.

For every subset, genomic DNA was evenly distributed across several immunoSEQ plates. Per the study methods: For the immunoSEQ data, sequences were junction-only without quality scores, so filtering differed. Some clones are missing from TCRdb's copy, which holds only in-frame ones; the method was immunoSEQ multiplex PCR. V and J calls and clone size are given by that table; D and trimming were obtained from the DNA. The sample includes 2 million to 2.5 million clones, around 95% of them seen just once. As regards this clone: What it recognizes is unknown.

Trimming removed 6 bases at V and 8 bases at J, with 20 bases between. From germline, CDR1 is MNHEY and CDR2 SVGAGI. This CDR3 is 15 amino acids long. The sample consisted of naive CD4+ T cells sorted from blood. Subset in this sample: CD45RA+ positively selected. The clonotype originates from a man aged 18 to 29 in good health. The chain links TRBV6-5 to TRBJ2-1, with D possibly being TRBD1 or TRBD2 (6 bases each). The CDR3 DNA reads TGTGCCAGCAGCTCAGGTGAGGGGGGCAGCGATGAGCAGTTCTTC. This gives the protein CASSSGEGGSDEQFF.